This T cell receptor beta chain was obtained from a study of blood T cell repertoires in COVID-19. This clone was counted between two and nine times. Authors' analysis steps: Amplification from reference gene primers served as the basis for estimated nucleated cell counts. Libraries were prepared by immunoSEQ multiplex PCR; TCRdb keeps only in-frame clonotypes and omits some of them. V, J and clone size are those of that table, while D and trimming were read from the DNA. The sample carries 350,000 to 500,000 clones, 70% to 90% recorded once. The V end was cut by 3 bases, the J end by 5 bases, with 2 bases between. Germline V gene data show CDR1 as KGHSH and CDR2 as LQKENI. CDR3 length: 11 amino acids. Participant age was roughly 18 to 100 years, and participants resided in fewer than 25 US areas. Cohorts were assigned according to the clinical history that participants reported. People in the exposed group encountered a COVID-19 case within 2 weeks before entering the study.

The rearrangement uses TRBV18 and TRBJ2-1; D unresolved. This receptor was obtained from a woman younger than 35 who had been exposed to COVID-19. The sequencing input was PBMCs or T cells enriched from blood (not recorded which). The CDR3 loop is CASSPNNEQFF. CDR3 nucleotide sequence: TGTGCCAGCTCACCCAACAATGAGCAGTTCTTC. Full variable domain (outside the CDR3, taken from reference TRBV18 and TRBJ2-1): NAGVMQNPRHLVRRRGQEARLRCSPMKGHSHVYWYRQLPEEGLKFMVYLQKENIIDESGMPKERFSAEFPKEGPSILRIQQVVRGDSAAYFCASSPNNEQFFGPGTRLTVL.